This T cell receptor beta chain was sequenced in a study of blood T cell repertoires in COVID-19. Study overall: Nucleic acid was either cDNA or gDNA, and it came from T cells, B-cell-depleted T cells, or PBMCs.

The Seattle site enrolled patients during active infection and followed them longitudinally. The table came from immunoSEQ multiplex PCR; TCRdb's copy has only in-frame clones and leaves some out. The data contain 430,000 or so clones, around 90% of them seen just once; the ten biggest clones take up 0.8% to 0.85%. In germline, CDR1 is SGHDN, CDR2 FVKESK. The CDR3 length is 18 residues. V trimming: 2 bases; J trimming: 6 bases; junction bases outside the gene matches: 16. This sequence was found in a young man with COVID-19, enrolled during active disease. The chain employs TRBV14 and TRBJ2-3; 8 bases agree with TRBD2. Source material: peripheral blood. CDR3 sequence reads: CASSQFRGGHTGTDTQYF. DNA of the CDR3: TGTGCCAGCAGCCAATTCCGGGGGGGCCACACGGGAACCGATACGCAGTATTTT. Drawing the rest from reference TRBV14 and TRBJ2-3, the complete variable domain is EAGVTQFPSHSVIEKGQTVTLRCDPISGHDNLYWYRRVMGKEIKFLLHFVKESKQDESGMPNNRFLAERTGGTYSTLKVQPAELEDSGVYFCASSQFRGGHTGTDTQYFGPGTRLTVL.